This entry lists 21 T cell receptor beta chains sequenced from one sample in a study of OX40 agonist ivuxolimab in advanced cancers. Profiled with immunoSEQ multiplex PCR; TCRdb holds only in-frame clones, not every one. The table includes over 90,000 clones, around 86% detected once. The source was CD4+ or CD8+ T cells sorted from blood, collected in a trial of the OX40 agonist ivuxolimab. These receptors were collected from an adult with an advanced solid tumor such as melanoma, head and neck, liver or kidney cancer.

The rearrangement links TRBV5-1 to TRBJ2-5; a weak D match, TRBD2 (6 bases). In germline, CDR1 is SGHRS, CDR2 YFSETQ. With 4 bases removed from V and 2 bases from J, the gap between germline ends came to 9 bases. This CDR3 comprises 13 residues. DNA for the CDR3: TGCGCCAGCAGCGGCGGGATTCAAGAGACCCAGTACTTC. This encodes CASSGGIQETQYF.

The chain uses TRBV19 and TRBJ2-3, with TRBD2 matching 7 bases. V lost 10 bases, J lost 1 base, and 5 bases stayed unmatched. Germline V lookup: CDR1 LNHDA, CDR2 SQIVND (reference sequence). This CDR3 comprises 13 residues. CDR3 region: CATRLAGTDTQYF. CDR3 sequence (DNA): TGTGCCACACGCCTAGCGGGCACAGATACGCAGTATTTT.

This clone appeared a few times. The chain carries TRBV5-1 and TRBJ2-3, with 13 bases that match TRBD2. The CDR3 sequence is 18 residues long. V gave up 4 bases and J gave up 0 bases; unmatched junction bases: 8. Per germline, CDR1 SGHRS and CDR2 YFSETQ. For the CDR3, the DNA is TGCGCCAGCAGCATCACTAGCGGGAGGGACTATAGCACAGATACGCAGTATTTT. This encodes CASSITSGRDYSTDTQYF.

The chain recombines TRBV7-3 with TRBJ2-5, with TRBD2 matching 13 bases. V was pared by 1 base and J by 5 bases, with 1 base of the junction left unmatched. This CDR3 has 15 amino acids. Germline lookup yields CDR1 SGHTA and CDR2 FQGTGA. The CDR3 DNA reads as TGTGCCAGCAGCTTAATGGGACTAGCGGGGGAGACCCAGTACTTC. Protein: CASSLMGLAGETQYF.

This clone has a single count. Written as DNA, the CDR3 is TGTGCCAGCAGCCGTGGGGGGTTAGGTAACACCGGGGAGCTGTTTTTT. As protein: CASSRGGLGNTGELFF. The genes are TRBV28 and TRBJ2-2; tentative D call: TRBD2 (6 bases). V dropped 6 bases and J dropped 2 bases, with 16 bases sitting between them. The CDR3 length is 16 residues. CDR1 and CDR2 from the germline V gene are MDHEN and SYDVKM. Full variable domain (rest looked up from reference TRBV28 and TRBJ2-2): DVKVTQSSRYLVKRTGEKVFLECVQDMDHENMFWYRQDPGLGLRLIYFSYDVKMKEKGDIPEGYSVSREKKERFSLILESASTNQTSMYLCASSRGGLGNTGELFFGEGSRLTVL.

The chain is built from TRBV5-6 and TRBJ2-7; D is ambiguous. Trimming pared 3 bases from V and 5 bases from J, leaving 15 bases between. The CDR3 consists of 14 residues. Per germline, CDR1 SGHDT and CDR2 YYEEEE. In DNA form, the CDR3 reads TGTGCCAGCAGCTCGGGTTTTTTTTCGGACGAGCAGTACTTC. As protein: CASSSGFFSDEQYF.

This rearrangement joins TRBV4-2 to TRBJ2-7; 9 bases are shared with TRBD2. This CDR3 contains 16 residues. The V gene end was trimmed by 1 base and the J gene end by 6 bases; junction bases not matched to a gene: 10. Germline lookup yields CDR1 LGHNA and CDR2 YNFKEQ. For the CDR3, the DNA is TGTGCCAGCAGCCAAGGTGGTAGCGGGAGAATTCGCGAGCAGTACTTC. It encodes CASSQGGSGRIREQYF.

This clone was counted between two and nine times. The chain recombines TRBV10-3 with TRBJ2-7, with TRBD1 as a possible D gene (6 bases). The V gene lost 9 bases and the J gene lost 3 bases, with 9 bases spanning the gap. Germline V gives CDR1 ENHRY, CDR2 SYGVKD. The CDR3 totals 11 residues. The CDR3 DNA sequence: TGTGCCATAGGACAGCTCTACGAGCAGTACTTC. Amino acids: CAIGQLYEQYF.

The chain is built from TRBV14 and TRBJ2-1; 10 nucleotides align to TRBD2. The V segment lost 5 bases and the J segment 3 bases; nucleotides outside the gene matches: 4. Germline V CDR1 and CDR2: SGHDN, FVKESK. CDR3 length equals 15 residues. The CDR3 DNA is TGTGCCAGCAGCAACCTAGCGGGGGTCTACAATGAGCAGTTCTTC. This encodes CASSNLAGVYNEQFF.

The V and J genes are TRBV30 and TRBJ2-1; TRBD2 is a possible D gene (6 bases). Germline CDR1 is GTSNPN and CDR2 is SVGIG (reference sequence). The CDR3 loop spans 14 amino acids. Trimming left V 5 bases short and J 7 bases short, with 18 bases between. DNA for the CDR3: TGTGCCTGGGCGCGGGGTCTTAGTCCAAATGAGCAGTTCTTC. It yields the protein CAWARGLSPNEQFF.

CDR3 in DNA: TGTGCCAGCAGCCTCTTCACGGGACAGGGGCATGGCTACACCTTC. It codes for CASSLFTGQGHGYTF. The chain carries TRBV28 and TRBJ1-2; 10 bases agree with TRBD1. Germline CDR1 and CDR2: MDHEN and SYDVKM. V gave up 6 bases and J gave up 6 bases; unmatched junction bases: 10. CDR3 length: 15 amino acids.

V gene TRBV30 combines with J gene TRBJ2-7; 7 bases are a match to TRBD2. V dropped 1 base and J dropped 6; count of bases not matched to a gene: 3. The germline gives CDR1 GTSNPN, CDR2 SVGIG (reference sequence). This CDR3 spans 12 amino acids. The CDR3 spells CAWSAWGGEQYF. In DNA form, the CDR3 reads TGTGCCTGGAGTGCCTGGGGGGGCGAGCAGTACTTC. Complete variable domain (other parts from reference TRBV30 and TRBJ2-7): SQTIHQWPATLVQPVGSPLSLECTVEGTSNPNLYWYRQAAGRGLQLLFYSVGIGQISSEVPQNLSASRPQDRQFILSSKKLLLSDSGFYLCAWSAWGGEQYFGPGTRLTVT.

The chain is built from TRBV27 and TRBJ1-1; 7 bases are shared with TRBD1. Looked up from germline, CDR1 is MNHEY and CDR2 is SMNVEV (reference sequence). The V segment lost 0 bases and the J segment 7 bases; nucleotides outside the gene matches: 2. This CDR3 spans 13 amino acids. CDR3 sequence reads: CASSLSRDSEAFF. The CDR3 nucleotides read TGTGCCAGCAGTTTATCTCGGGACAGTGAAGCTTTCTTT.

The rearrangement links TRBV19 to TRBJ2-6; no clear D. Germline CDR1 reads LNHDA; CDR2 reads SQIVND (reference sequence). V lost 7 bases to trimming and J lost 4 bases, with 11 bases between them. The CDR3 is 14 amino acids. The CDR3 DNA reads TGTGCCAGTAAGGAAGATCTAGGGGCCAACGTCCTGACTTTC. This sequence encodes CASKEDLGANVLTF.

This sequence joins TRBV19 and TRBJ1-1; D call uncertain. There are 14 residues in the CDR3. Germline loops: CDR1 LNHDA, CDR2 SQIVND (reference sequence). Trimming shortened V by 6 bases and J by 3 bases, and 14 bases separated the two germline ends. The chain's CDR3 is CASRRILRDTEAFF. The DNA for the CDR3 is TGTGCCAGTAGAAGGATCCTAAGGGACACTGAAGCTTTCTTT. The whole variable domain, filled in from reference TRBV19 and TRBJ1-1, reads DGGITQSPKYLFRKEGQNVTLSCEQNLNHDAMYWYRQDPGQGLRLIYYSQIVNDFQKGDIAEGYSVSREKKESFPLTVTSAQKNPTAFYLCASRRILRDTEAFFGQGTRLTVV.

This chain uses TRBV28 with TRBJ2-3; the match to TRBD2 covers 8 bases. Per germline, CDR1 MDHEN and CDR2 SYDVKM. Trimming took 6 bases from V and 4 from J; bases not matched to a gene: 0. The CDR3 is 12 amino acids. Here the CDR3 reads CASRTSADTQYF. The CDR3 DNA follows: TGTGCCAGCAGGACTAGCGCAGATACGCAGTATTTT.

This clone was seen once. A junction end diverges from the germline sequence, so it may reflect a read error. V and J are TRBV6-1 and TRBJ2-7; D remains unclear. Looked up from germline, CDR1 is MNHNS and CDR2 is SASEGT. This CDR3 contains 12 residues. The CDR3 nucleotides are TGTGCCAGCAGTGAACTCTCCGACGAGCAGTACTTC. Translating it yields CASSELSDEQYF.

The chain is built from TRBV29-1 and TRBJ2-3, with TRBD2 matching 10 bases. The CDR3 extends over 17 amino acids. Germline CDR1 reads SQVTM; CDR2 reads ANQGSEA. V lost 6 bases to trimming and J lost 0 bases; unmatched junction nucleotides: 12. The CDR3 loop reads CSVYGTSDYFSTDTQYF. CDR3 DNA sequence: TGCAGCGTCTACGGGACTAGCGACTATTTTAGCACAGATACGCAGTATTTT.

The rearrangement joins TRBV6-1 to TRBJ1-2; 7 positions agree with TRBD1. The CDR3 is 14 amino acids. Germline V gene data show CDR1 as MNHNS and CDR2 as SASEGT. V was pared by 6 bases and J by 0 bases, with 4 bases of the junction left unmatched. CDR3 in amino acids: CASRNRGSNYGYTF. The CDR3 coding sequence is TGTGCCAGCAGGAACAGGGGCTCTAACTATGGCTACACCTTC.

A single count supports this clone. The V gene is TRBV15, the J gene TRBJ2-2; 11 nucleotides match TRBD1. CDR1 is LNHNV, CDR2 YYDKDF, per germline (reference sequence). With 3 bases clipped from V and 4 bases from J, the junction kept 7 bases outside the gene matches. The CDR3 loop spans 17 amino acids. CDR3 in DNA: TGTGCCACCAGCAGGCCCGGGACAGGGGGTTTCACCGGGGAGCTGTTTTTT. It is translated as CATSRPGTGGFTGELFF.

Here the CDR3 DNA reads TGTGCCATCAGTGACCGGGACAGGGGCACCTACGAGCAGTACTTC. This encodes CAISDRDRGTYEQYF. This sequence joins TRBV10-3 and TRBJ2-7; 10 bases line up with TRBD1. The ends lost 3 bases at V and 2 bases at J; junction bases unmatched: 4. Germline V gives CDR1 ENHRY, CDR2 SYGVKD. The CDR3 is made up of 15 amino acids.